The next 14 T cell receptor beta chains were all read from a single sample in a study of cytomegalovirus exposure and HLA in healthy donors. PCR involved 60 Vbeta and 13 Jbeta primers. Measured with immunoSEQ multiplex PCR; TCRdb has only the in-frame clones, and not every one. Recorded for this sample: roughly 39,000 clones. What was sequenced was PBMCs. The receptors were gathered from a man under 40 in good health and CMV-seronegative.

The chain uses TRBV11-2 and TRBJ1-2; 7 bases are shared with TRBD1. V lost 4 bases to trimming and J lost 0 bases; unmatched junction nucleotides: 11. The germline gives CDR1 SGHAT, CDR2 FQNNGV. This CDR3 spans 17 amino acids. This chain's CDR3 is CASSSPVRDRANYGYTF. CDR3 nucleotides: TGTGCCAGCAGCTCCCCCGTCCGGGACAGAGCTAACTATGGCTACACCTTC.

V usage is TRBV19 and J usage is TRBJ1-2; TRBD1 is a possible D gene (5 bases). The CDR3 consists of 12 residues. V was clipped by 7 bases and J by 6 bases, with 12 bases between them. Germline CDR1 and CDR2: LNHDA and SQIVND (reference sequence). The CDR3 protein is CASTVDTDGYTF. The CDR3, as DNA: TGTGCCAGTACCGTGGACACGGATGGCTACACCTTC.

The chain uses TRBV27 and TRBJ2-7, with TRBD2 identical over 7 bases. CDR1 and CDR2 from the germline V gene are MNHEY and SMNVEV (reference sequence). The CDR3 extends over 14 amino acids. With 6 bases clipped from V and 0 bases from J, the junction kept 5 bases outside the gene matches. CDR3 coding DNA: TGTGCCAGCAGCCACAAGCGGGGCTCCTACGAGCAGTACTTC. This codes for CASSHKRGSYEQYF.

The chain recombines TRBV19 with TRBJ1-6, with 9 positions matching TRBD1. This CDR3 is built from 16 residues. The ends lost 6 bases at V and 7 bases at J; junction bases unmatched: 10. The germline CDR1 and CDR2 sequences are LNHDA and SQIVND (reference sequence). CDR3 residues: CASSPRTGAANSPLHF. The CDR3 bases are TGTGCCAGTAGCCCCAGGACAGGGGCGGCCAATTCACCCCTCCACTTT.

The chain links TRBV11-3 to TRBJ2-7; D may be TRBD1 (5 bases). This CDR3 contains 14 residues. Between the trimmed V and J ends, which lost 3 bases and 1 base, there was a span of 10 bases. The V gene's germline CDR1 is SGHNT and CDR2 YENEEA. DNA for the CDR3: TGTGCCAGCAGCTTGGGCAGGGAATCCTACGAGCAGTACTTC. Encoded protein: CASSLGRESYEQYF.

The rearrangement joins TRBV2 to TRBJ1-2, with TRBD1 matching over 7 bases. V shed 4 bases, J shed 2 bases, and the junction held 7 bases outside the gene matches. This CDR3 has 15 residues. The germline gives CDR1 SNHLY, CDR2 FYNNEI. This CDR3 reads CASSGRRDSNYGYTF. CDR3 nucleotide sequence: TGTGCCAGCAGTGGCCGTCGGGACAGCAACTATGGCTACACCTTC.

This rearrangement joins TRBV4-3 to TRBJ2-7; 8 nucleotides align to TRBD1. Germline V gives CDR1 LGHNA, CDR2 YSLEER. The CDR3 is 13 residues long. J lost 6 bases, V lost 3 bases, and 4 bases had no gene match. In nucleotides, the CDR3 is TGCGCCAGCAGCCAGGACAGGGTGGCCGAGCAGTACTTC. This sequence encodes CASSQDRVAEQYF.

The chain carries TRBV2 and TRBJ2-5, with 9 positions matching TRBD2. CDR3 length equals 14 residues. In germline, CDR1 is SNHLY, CDR2 FYNNEI. The V gene end was trimmed by 8 bases and the J gene end by 4 bases; junction bases not matched to a gene: 8. The CDR3 DNA reads as TGTGCCAGCGTCCCGGGACTAGCAGCAGAGACCCAGTACTTC. It specifies CASVPGLAAETQYF.

The chain recombines TRBV5-1 with TRBJ2-5; 9 nucleotides align to TRBD1. The germline V gene has CDR1 SGHRS and CDR2 YFSETQ. V was clipped by 3 bases and J by 5 bases; unmatched bases: 2. This CDR3 region has 13 residues. The CDR3 loop reads CASSWDRVETQYF. CDR3 nucleotide sequence: TGCGCCAGCAGCTGGGACAGGGTGGAGACCCAGTACTTC.

This sequence joins TRBV6-1 and TRBJ1-1; the D gene is possibly TRBD1 (5 bases). The CDR3 is made up of 15 amino acids. Trimming shortened V by 4 bases and J by 3 bases, and 15 bases separated the two germline ends. CDR1 and CDR2 (germline): MNHNS, SASEGT. In DNA, the CDR3 is TGTGCCAGCAGTGGTCATCAGGGCGGGGACACTGAAGCTTTCTTT. Its protein is CASSGHQGGDTEAFF.

The chain employs TRBV4-3 and TRBJ1-1; a possible D gene is TRBD1 (5 bases). In germline, CDR1 is LGHNA, CDR2 YSLEER. This CDR3 has 13 amino acids. Trimming removed 3 bases from V and 11 bases from J, with 16 bases in between. CDR3 in DNA: TGCGCCAGCAGCCAGGACAAAATAACGGTGGCTTTCTTT. It translates to CASSQDKITVAFF.

The V and J genes are TRBV6-5 and TRBJ2-1, with a weak D call TRBD2 (5 bases). The V gene's germline CDR1 is MNHEY and CDR2 SVGAGI. Trimming shortened V by 2 bases and J by 7 bases, and 9 bases separated the two germline ends. CDR3 length: 13 amino acids. DNA of the CDR3: TGTGCCAGCAGTTACGACGGGGATAATGAGCAGTTCTTC. Its translation: CASSYDGDNEQFF.

The chain couples TRBV18 to TRBJ2-7, with a weak D call TRBD1 (5 bases). Germline CDR1 reads KGHSH; CDR2 reads LQKENI. V shed 4 bases and J shed 5 bases, with 15 bases lying between them. This CDR3 contains 14 residues. As DNA, the CDR3 is TGTGCCAGCTCACTTCGACAGACTGACAACGAGCAGTACTTC. The encoded protein is CASSLRQTDNEQYF.

The chain links TRBV6-1 to TRBJ1-5; D unresolved. The CDR3 has 15 amino acids. Trimming removed 1 base at V and 7 bases at J, with 14 bases between. From germline, CDR1 is MNHNS and CDR2 SASEGT. Here the CDR3 reads CASSEVEGARQPQHF. The CDR3 DNA follows: TGTGCCAGCAGTGAAGTTGAGGGAGCTAGGCAGCCCCAGCATTTT.